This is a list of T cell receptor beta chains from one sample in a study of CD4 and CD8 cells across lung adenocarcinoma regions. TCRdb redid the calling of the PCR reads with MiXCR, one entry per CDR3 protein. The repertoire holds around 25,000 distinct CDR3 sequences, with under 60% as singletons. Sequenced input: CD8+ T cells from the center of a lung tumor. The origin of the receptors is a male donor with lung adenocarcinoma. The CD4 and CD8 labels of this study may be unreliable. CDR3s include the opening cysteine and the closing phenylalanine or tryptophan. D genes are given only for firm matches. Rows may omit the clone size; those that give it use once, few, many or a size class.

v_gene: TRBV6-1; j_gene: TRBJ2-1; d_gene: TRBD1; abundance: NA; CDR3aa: CASSETWAVGTDKQFF; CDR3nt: TGTGCCAGCAGTGAAACGTGGGCTGTGGGGACAGATAAGCAGTTCTTC
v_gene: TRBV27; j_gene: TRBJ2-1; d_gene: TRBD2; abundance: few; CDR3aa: CASSYPGLAGNEQFF; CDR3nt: TGTGCCAGCAGTTATCCGGGACTAGCTGGAAATGAGCAGTTCTTC
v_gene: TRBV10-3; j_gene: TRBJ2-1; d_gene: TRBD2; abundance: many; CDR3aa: CAISDRGGKLALTDEQFF; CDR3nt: TGTGCCATCAGTGACCGCGGGGGAAAACTAGCTTTGACGGATGAGCAGTTCTTC
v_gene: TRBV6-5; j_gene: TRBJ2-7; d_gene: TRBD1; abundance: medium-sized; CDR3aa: CASSSGTGPSSYEQYF; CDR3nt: TGTGCCAGCAGTTCCGGGACAGGGCCAAGCTCCTACGAGCAGTACTTC
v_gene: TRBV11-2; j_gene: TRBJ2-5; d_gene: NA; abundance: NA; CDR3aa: CASSLLGWGRLETQYF; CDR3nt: TGTGCCAGCAGCTTGCTCGGGTGGGGGCGTTTAGAGACCCAGTACTTC
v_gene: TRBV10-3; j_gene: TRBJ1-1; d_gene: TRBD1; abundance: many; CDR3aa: CAISGGTEAFF; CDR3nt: TGTGCCATATCAGGGGGCACTGAAGCTTTCTTT
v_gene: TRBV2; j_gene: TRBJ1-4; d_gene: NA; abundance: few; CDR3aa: CASLIEGGNEKLFF; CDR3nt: TGTGCCAGCCTAATCGAGGGGGGTAATGAAAAACTGTTTTTT
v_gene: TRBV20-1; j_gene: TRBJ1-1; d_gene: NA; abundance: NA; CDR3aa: CSASGHGMNTEAFF; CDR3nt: TGCAGTGCTAGTGGGCACGGAATGAACACTGAAGCTTTCTTT
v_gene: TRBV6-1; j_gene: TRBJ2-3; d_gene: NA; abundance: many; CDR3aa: CASSDAGTVTQYF; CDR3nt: TGTGCCAGCAGTGACGCAGGGACGGTTACGCAGTATTTT
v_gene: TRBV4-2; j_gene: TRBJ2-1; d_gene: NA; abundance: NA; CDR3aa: CASSQDIGGNEQFF; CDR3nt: TGTGCCAGCAGCCAAGATATTGGCGGGAATGAGCAGTTCTTC
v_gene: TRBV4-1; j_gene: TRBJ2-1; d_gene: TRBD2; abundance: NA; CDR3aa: CASSQVLTSGNEQFF; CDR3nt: TGCGCCAGCAGCCAAGTTCTGACTAGCGGCAATGAGCAGTTCTTC
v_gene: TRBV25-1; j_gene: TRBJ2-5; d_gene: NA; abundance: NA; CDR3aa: CAGIEAGGTETQYF; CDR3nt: TGTGCGGGCATTGAGGCCGGTGGCACAGAGACCCAGTATTTC
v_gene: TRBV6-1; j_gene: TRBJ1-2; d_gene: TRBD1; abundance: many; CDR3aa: CASSEGLTGIGYTF; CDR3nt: TGTGCCAGCAGTGAAGGCTTGACAGGGATTGGCTACACCTTC
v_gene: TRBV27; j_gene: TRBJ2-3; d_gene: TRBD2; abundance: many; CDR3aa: CATRGEVYTQYF; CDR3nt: TGTGCCACCCGGGGGGAAGTGTATACGCAGTATTTT
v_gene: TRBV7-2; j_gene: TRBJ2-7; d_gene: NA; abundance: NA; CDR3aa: CASSPFYEQYF; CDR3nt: TGTGCCAGCAGCCCCTTCTACGAGCAGTACTTC
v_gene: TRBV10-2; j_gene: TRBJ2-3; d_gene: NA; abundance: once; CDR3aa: CRSSERGATDTQYF; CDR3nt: TGCCGCAGCAGTGAGAGAGGAGCCACAGACACGCAGTATTTC
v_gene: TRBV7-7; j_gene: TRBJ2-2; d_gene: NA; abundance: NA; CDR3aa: CASTLKAGGELFF; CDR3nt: TGTGCTAGCACCCTTAAGGCGGGCGGGGAGCTGTTTTTT
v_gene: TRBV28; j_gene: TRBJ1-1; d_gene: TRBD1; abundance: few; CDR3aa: CASSPDRALNTEAFF; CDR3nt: TGTGCCAGCAGTCCAGACAGGGCCTTGAACACTGAAGCTTTCTTT
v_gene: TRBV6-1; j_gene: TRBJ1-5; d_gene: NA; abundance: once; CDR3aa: CASSKGFGGPNQPQHF; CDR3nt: TGTGCCAGCAGCAAAGGGTTTGGGGGCCCGAATCAGCCCCAGCATTTT
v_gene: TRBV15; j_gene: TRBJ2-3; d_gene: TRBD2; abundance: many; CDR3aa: CATSRDFLAGGPADTQYF; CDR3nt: TGTGCCACCAGCAGAGATTTTCTAGCGGGAGGGCCTGCAGATACGCAGTATTTT
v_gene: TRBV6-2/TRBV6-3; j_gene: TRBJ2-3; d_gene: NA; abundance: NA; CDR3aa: CARGQGGVGTDTQYF; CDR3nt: TGTGCCAGGGGCCAGGGCGGGGTGGGAACAGATACGCAGTATTTT
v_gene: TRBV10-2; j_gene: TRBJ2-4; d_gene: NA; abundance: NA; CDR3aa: CATGMCAKNTQYF; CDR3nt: TGCGCCACGGGGATGTGTGCCAAAAATACTCAGTACTTC